This T cell receptor (beta chain) was captured in a study of OX40 agonist ivuxolimab in advanced cancers. Study findings and constraints: Among the least clonally expanded were partial responders at 0.1-3.0 mg/kg. The mean number of expanded clones was higher in CD8+ T cells than in CD4+.

CDR1 LNHDA and CDR2 SQIVND come from the germline V gene (reference sequence). The CDR3 consists of 17 residues. V lost 0 bases and J 6 bases, leaving 18 bases between the germline ends. Details on this clone: Its antigen is still unknown.

Here immunoSEQ multiplex PCR was the method, and the copy in TCRdb shows in-frame clones only, minus some. The sample consists of tens of thousands of clones, roughly 84% of them appearing once. The source material was CD4+ or CD8+ T cells sorted from blood, sampled in a trial of the OX40 agonist ivuxolimab. The rearrangement joins TRBV19 to TRBJ1-5, with no clear D. The receptor was isolated from an adult with an advanced solid tumor such as melanoma, head and neck, liver or kidney cancer. Here the CDR3 reads CASSIDQGPRTGQPQHF. In DNA, the CDR3 is TGTGCCAGTAGTATAGATCAAGGCCCAAGAACCGGTCAGCCCCAGCATTTT.